The next 30 T cell receptor beta chains were all read from a single sample in a study of memory CD4+ T cells and cytomegalovirus serostatus. Single viable CD3+CD4+CD8-CD45RO+ cells were sorted as the memory CD4+ T cells. The method was immunoSEQ multiplex PCR; TCRdb's version includes in-frame clones alone and lacks a portion of them. The repertoire includes 58,000 or so clones, 60% to 75% of them detected once, and over 2% sits in the top ten. Input material: memory CD4+ T cells from blood. The receptors originated from an adult in good health and CMV-seropositive.

The rearrangement joins TRBV2 to TRBJ1-4; maybe TRBD1 (5 bases). Germline V gives CDR1 SNHLY, CDR2 FYNNEI. The CDR3 contains 14 residues. The ends were cut back, 6 bases at V and 3 bases at J, with 11 bases in the middle. The CDR3, as DNA: TGTGCCAGCAGGGAGGGGACCGCTAATGAAAAACTGTTTTTT. Protein sequence: CASREGTANEKLFF. Filled out from reference TRBV2 and TRBJ1-4, the complete variable domain reads EPEVTQTPSHQVTQMGQEVILRCVPISNHLYFYWYRQILGQKVEFLVSFYNNEISEKSEIFDDQFSVERPDGSNFTLKIRSTKLEDSAMYFCASREGTANEKLFFGSGTQLSVL.

This chain uses TRBV15 with TRBJ1-4; D gene unclear. The CDR3 is made up of 13 amino acids. Trimming removed 1 base at V and 8 bases at J, with 8 bases between. Germline lookup yields CDR1 LNHNV and CDR2 YYDKDF (reference sequence). DNA for the CDR3: TGTGCCACCAGCAGAGGGGAAGGGGAAAAACTGTTTTTT. Encoded protein: CATSRGEGEKLFF.

The DNA of the CDR3 is TGCAGCGTTGAGCCGCATAAGGGTCAGCCCCAGCATTTT. Residues: CSVEPHKGQPQHF. The chain recombines TRBV29-1 with TRBJ1-5, with unresolved D. This CDR3 spans 13 amino acids. Germline V gene data show CDR1 as SQVTM and CDR2 as ANQGSEA. Trimming pared 3 bases from V and 6 bases from J, leaving 12 bases between.

The chain couples TRBV4-3 to TRBJ2-1, with D possibly matching TRBD1 (6 bases). The CDR3 runs 17 residues. The V end lost 0 bases, the J end lost 4 bases, and 16 bases lay between the germline ends. From germline, CDR1 is LGHNA and CDR2 YSLEER. The CDR3 is CASSQDPQGSRYNEQFF. In DNA form, the CDR3 reads TGCGCCAGCAGCCAAGACCCACAGGGTTCAAGGTACAATGAGCAGTTCTTC.

Notes on this clone: Other DNA sequences in this sample translate to the same CDR3. This CDR3 is CASSLDRNTEAFF. DNA of the CDR3: TGCGCCAGCAGCTTAGACCGAAACACTGAAGCTTTCTTT. The chain uses TRBV5-1 and TRBJ1-1; no firm D call. The ends were cut back, 2 bases at V and 2 bases at J, with 7 bases in the middle. The CDR3 contains 13 residues. Germline V gene data show CDR1 as SGHRS and CDR2 as YFSETQ.

J is TRBJ1-5 and V is TRBV28; TRBD1 aligns across 9 bases. CDR3 size: 15 residues. Germline V CDR1 and CDR2: MDHEN, SYDVKM. V was clipped by 6 bases and J by 5 bases; unmatched bases: 8. The CDR3 DNA reads as TGTGCCAGCAGGAAACAGGGGGCGCGGGATCAGCCCCAGCATTTT. Translating it yields CASRKQGARDQPQHF.

The chain is built from TRBV6-1 and TRBJ1-3, with 9 bases matching TRBD1. V dropped 7 bases and J dropped 5; count of bases not matched to a gene: 6. Germline CDR1 and CDR2: MNHNS and SASEGT. There are 14 residues in the CDR3. CDR3 DNA sequence: TGTGCCAGCAACACAGGGGGCTTGCGAAACACCATATATTTT. Amino acid sequence: CASNTGGLRNTIYF.

The gene calls are TRBV18 and TRBJ1-1; D remains unclear. In germline, CDR1 is KGHSH, CDR2 LQKENI. The CDR3 runs 15 residues. V was clipped by 1 base and J by 1 base, with 10 bases between them. The CDR3 protein is CASSPLPGPNTEAFF. In DNA, the CDR3 is TGTGCCAGCTCACCACTACCGGGCCCGAACACTGAAGCTTTCTTT.

The chain couples TRBV7-2 to TRBJ2-2; 14 nucleotides agree with TRBD2. The trim removed 4 bases at V and 5 bases at J, leaving 3 bases unmatched. This CDR3 has 16 residues. Per the germline V gene, CDR1 is SGHTA and CDR2 is FQGNSA. CDR3 sequence (DNA): TGTGCCAGCAGCTCGAGACTAGCGGGAGGGACCGGGGAGCTGTTTTTT. Translating gives CASSSRLAGGTGELFF.

This chain joins TRBV6-4 and TRBJ1-4; D gene unclear. Germline V gene sequence: CDR1 MRHNA, CDR2 SNTAGT. The ends were cut back, 6 bases at V and 10 bases at J, with 12 bases in the middle. The CDR3 covers 12 residues. CDR3 sequence reads: CASRDSLGKLFF. CDR3 nucleotides: TGTGCCAGCAGAGATTCCCTCGGAAAACTGTTTTTT.

A single count supports this clone. The chain carries TRBV5-6 and TRBJ1-1; 7 bases map to TRBD1. CDR1 SGHDT and CDR2 YYEEEE come from the germline V gene. This CDR3 region has 14 residues. J lost 5 bases, V lost 0 bases, and 4 bases had no gene match. The CDR3 loop is CASSLGQGETEAFF. CDR3 coding DNA: TGTGCCAGCAGCTTGGGGCAGGGGGAAACTGAAGCTTTCTTT.

The table lists this clone with a count of one. The genes are TRBV11-2 and TRBJ2-5, with D possibly being TRBD2 (6 bases). The length of the CDR3 is 14 residues. V lost 6 bases to trimming and J lost 6 bases, with 17 bases between them. From germline, CDR1 is SGHAT and CDR2 FQNNGV. This CDR3 is CASRSRDSHQTQYF. DNA of the CDR3: TGTGCCAGCAGATCTCGGGACTCCCATCAGACCCAGTACTTC.

Comments on this clone: Distinct nucleotide sequences in the sample also encode this CDR3. This rearrangement joins TRBV5-1 to TRBJ2-3, with no clear D. This CDR3 spans 15 amino acids. The V and J ends lost 2 bases and 0 bases respectively, with 10 bases between them. Germline V lookup: CDR1 SGHRS, CDR2 YFSETQ. This chain's CDR3 is CASSLRGISTDTQYF. CDR3 in DNA: TGCGCCAGCAGCTTACGTGGAATCAGCACAGATACGCAGTATTTT. Together with reference TRBV5-1 and TRBJ2-3, the CDR3 gives the full variable domain: KAGVTQTPRYLIKTRGQQVTLSCSPISGHRSVSWYQQTPGQGLQFLFEYFSETQRNKGNFPGRFSGRQFSNSRSEMNVSTLELGDSALYLCASSLRGISTDTQYFGPGTRLTVL.

The chain couples TRBV5-1 to TRBJ2-5; D ambiguous. Trimming cost V 0 bases and J 2 bases, with 8 bases left between them. The CDR3 totals 14 residues. The V gene's germline CDR1 is SGHRS and CDR2 YFSETQ. This chain's CDR3 is CASSLGGIQETQYF. In DNA, the CDR3 is TGCGCCAGCAGCTTGGGAGGAATTCAAGAGACCCAGTACTTC. Based on the CDR3 plus reference TRBV5-1 and TRBJ2-5, the full variable domain is KAGVTQTPRYLIKTRGQQVTLSCSPISGHRSVSWYQQTPGQGLQFLFEYFSETQRNKGNFPGRFSGRQFSNSRSEMNVSTLELGDSALYLCASSLGGIQETQYFGPGTRLLVL.

The chain employs TRBV13 and TRBJ2-1; 9 bases line up with TRBD2. Trimming cost V 5 bases and J 8 bases; bases outside gene matches: 13. Germline assignment: CDR1 PRHDT and CDR2 FYEKMQ (reference sequence). This CDR3 is built from 16 residues. CDR3 region: CASSRLGAGGSHEQFF. The CDR3, as DNA: TGTGCCAGCAGCCGCCTTGGGGCGGGAGGGTCCCATGAGCAGTTCTTC.

This chain uses TRBV4-2 with TRBJ2-4, with 9 bases fitting TRBD2. The germline V gene encodes CDR1 LGHNA and CDR2 YNFKEQ. The ends lost 0 bases at V and 6 bases at J; junction bases unmatched: 9. This CDR3 region has 17 residues. The CDR3 DNA sequence: TGTGCCAGCAGCCAAGATAGCGGGAGTGGAGGGCGAAACATTCAGTACTTC. It specifies CASSQDSGSGGRNIQYF.

The gene calls are TRBV5-1 and TRBJ2-2; a possible D gene is TRBD2 (6 bases). The CDR3 is 15 amino acids. The V end lost 4 bases, the J end lost 7 bases, and 17 bases lay between the germline ends. CDR1 and CDR2 (germline): SGHRS, YFSETQ. The CDR3 DNA follows: TGCGCCAGCAGCCGGCGCGGGATCATTAACGGGGAGCTGTTTTTT. Translation gives CASSRRGIINGELFF.

The rearrangement uses TRBV7-8 and TRBJ1-1; D is perhaps TRBD1 (5 bases). Germline loops: CDR1 SGHVS, CDR2 FQNEAQ. Trimming pared 1 base from V and 3 bases from J, leaving 21 bases between. This CDR3 is 18 amino acids long. In nucleotides, the CDR3 is TGTGCCAGCAGCTTAGTTGGATGGGGCCCTATGGTGGACACTGAAGCTTTCTTT. It specifies CASSLVGWGPMVDTEAFF.

CDR3 in amino acids: CASSLGGLAGGSNEQFF. Written as DNA, the CDR3 is TGTGCCAGCAGCTTAGGAGGTCTAGCGGGAGGATCGAATGAGCAGTTCTTC. The chain uses TRBV7-9 and TRBJ2-1, with 11 nucleotides matching TRBD2. The junction had 9 bases not matched to a gene; V was cut back by 1 base and J by 7 bases. The CDR3 has 17 amino acids. Per germline, CDR1 SEHNR and CDR2 FQNEAQ (reference sequence).

There are a few counts of this clone. The rearrangement links TRBV7-2 to TRBJ2-7; D call uncertain. Germline-derived CDR1 and CDR2 are SGHTA and FQGNSA. The CDR3 loop spans 14 amino acids. V gave up 3 bases and J gave up 4 bases, with 13 bases separating them. The CDR3 here is CASSLDETSYEQYV. CDR3 DNA: TGTGCCAGCAGCTTGGACGAGACCTCTTACGAGCAGTACGTC.

This rearrangement joins TRBV5-8 to TRBJ2-1; D perhaps matches TRBD1 (6 bases). This CDR3 region has 16 residues. The V end lost 2 bases, the J end lost 0 bases, and 12 bases lay between the germline ends. CDR1 and CDR2 from the germline V gene are SGHTS and YDEGEE. The CDR3 here is CASSLHRVVSYNEQFF. CDR3 bases: TGTGCCAGCAGCTTACACAGGGTGGTCTCCTACAATGAGCAGTTCTTC.

The chain carries TRBV7-8 and TRBJ2-3, with 8 positions matching TRBD2. The CDR3 is made up of 17 amino acids. Trimming took 2 bases from V and 3 from J; bases not matched to a gene: 10. From germline, CDR1 is SGHVS and CDR2 FQNEAQ. CDR3 bases: TGTGCCAGCAGCTTAAATAACGCGGGGGGAGAAACAGATACGCAGTATTTT. Encoded protein: CASSLNNAGGETDTQYF.

The V call is TRBV5-4, the J call TRBJ2-7, with D tentatively TRBD1 or TRBD2 (6 bases each). This CDR3 is built from 14 residues. Trimming cost V 0 bases and J 3 bases, with 10 bases left between them. The germline CDR1 and CDR2 sequences are SGHNT and YYREEE (reference sequence). The CDR3 spells CASSLGGGGYEQYF. The DNA of the CDR3 is TGTGCCAGCAGCTTGGGAGGGGGAGGCTACGAGCAGTACTTC.

V gene TRBV28 combines with J gene TRBJ2-7; 8 nucleotides line up with TRBD1. Germline V gives CDR1 MDHEN, CDR2 SYDVKM. This CDR3 comprises 13 residues. The V and J ends lost 4 bases and 11 bases, in that order; junction bases with no gene match: 10. The CDR3 DNA reads as TGTGCCAGCAGTTCTGGACAGGGCCGTTCTAAGTACTTC. This translates into CASSSGQGRSKYF.

The chain employs TRBV28 and TRBJ1-1, with 12 bases aligning to TRBD1. Germline V lookup: CDR1 MDHEN, CDR2 SYDVKM. The CDR3 extends over 15 amino acids. V gave up 2 bases and J gave up 7 bases; unmatched junction bases: 5. Here the CDR3 reads CASSLGTGGGGEAFF. The CDR3 DNA sequence: TGTGCCAGCAGTTTAGGGACAGGGGGCGGAGGTGAAGCTTTCTTT.

V usage is TRBV28 and J usage is TRBJ1-1; 10 nucleotides agree with TRBD1. This CDR3 is 14 amino acids long. Germline loops: CDR1 MDHEN, CDR2 SYDVKM. With 1 base clipped from V and 8 bases from J, the junction kept 4 bases outside the gene matches. CDR3 nucleotide sequence: TGTGCCAGCAGTTTATTGGGACAGGGGCCCGAAGCTTTCTTT. Amino acids: CASSLLGQGPEAFF.

This chain connects TRBV5-1 to TRBJ2-7; D is possibly TRBD2 (5 bases). This CDR3 has 14 residues. The V end lost 5 bases, the J end lost 7 bases, and 19 bases lay between the germline ends. CDR1 and CDR2 from the germline V gene are SGHRS and YFSETQ. This chain's CDR3 is CASRPDGVSGEQYF. The CDR3 DNA is TGCGCCAGCAGACCGGACGGAGTTTCGGGGGAGCAGTACTTC.

The chain combines TRBV11-2 with TRBJ2-7, with D unresolved. This CDR3 is built from 11 residues. The ends were cut back, 2 bases at V and 6 bases at J, with 5 bases in the middle. CDR1 and CDR2 (germline): SGHAT, FQNNGV. The chain's CDR3 is CASSLSREQYF. The CDR3 DNA reads TGTGCCAGCAGCTTATCACGCGAGCAGTACTTC.

The V call is TRBV6-6, the J call TRBJ2-6; D may be TRBD1 (6 bases). The CDR3 sequence is 14 residues long. V gave up 4 bases and J gave up 2 bases, with 6 bases separating them. Germline V gives CDR1 MNHNY, CDR2 SVGAGI (reference sequence). CDR3 DNA: TGTGCCAGCAGTTGGGACACTGGGGCCAACGTCCTGACTTTC. Protein: CASSWDTGANVLTF.

J is TRBJ1-2 and V is TRBV9; D gene uncertain. Trimming removed 0 bases at V and 7 bases at J, with 16 bases between. Germline CDR1 reads SGDLS; CDR2 reads YYNGEE. CDR3 length: 15 amino acids. Here the CDR3 reads CASSVGDPPVGGYTF. The CDR3 coding sequence is TGTGCCAGCAGCGTAGGAGACCCTCCTGTTGGTGGCTACACCTTC.